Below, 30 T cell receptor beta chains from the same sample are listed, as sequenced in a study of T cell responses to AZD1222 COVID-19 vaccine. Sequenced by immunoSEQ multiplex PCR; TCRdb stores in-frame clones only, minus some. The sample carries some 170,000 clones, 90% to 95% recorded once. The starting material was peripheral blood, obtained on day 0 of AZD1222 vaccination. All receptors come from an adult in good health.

Written as DNA, the CDR3 is TGCGCCAGCAGCCAAGCCGGGACACCAAACACTGAAGCTTTCTTT. Its translation is CASSQAGTPNTEAFF. The V and J genes are TRBV4-1 and TRBJ1-1; tentatively, D is TRBD1 (6 bases). Germline CDR1 reads MGHRA; CDR2 reads YSYEKL. Trimming pared 1 base from V and 2 bases from J, leaving 11 bases between. The CDR3 spans 15 residues.

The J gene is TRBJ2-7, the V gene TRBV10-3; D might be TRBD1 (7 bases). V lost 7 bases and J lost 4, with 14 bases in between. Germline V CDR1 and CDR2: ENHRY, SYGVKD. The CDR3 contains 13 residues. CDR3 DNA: TGTGCCATCACCAGACAGGGAGGTTACGAGCAGTACTTC. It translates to CAITRQGGYEQYF.

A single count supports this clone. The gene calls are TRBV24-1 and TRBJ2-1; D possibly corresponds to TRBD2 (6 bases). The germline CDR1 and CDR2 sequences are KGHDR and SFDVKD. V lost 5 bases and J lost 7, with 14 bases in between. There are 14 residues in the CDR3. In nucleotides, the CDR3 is TGTGCCACCAGTGGGAGCCGGGACTGGAATGAGCAGTTCTTC. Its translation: CATSGSRDWNEQFF.

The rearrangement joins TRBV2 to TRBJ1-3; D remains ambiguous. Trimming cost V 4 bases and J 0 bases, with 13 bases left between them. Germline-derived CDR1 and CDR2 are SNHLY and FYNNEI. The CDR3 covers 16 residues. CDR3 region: CASSVVGATSGNTIYF. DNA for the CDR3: TGTGCCAGCAGTGTGGTGGGTGCTACCTCTGGAAACACCATATATTTT.

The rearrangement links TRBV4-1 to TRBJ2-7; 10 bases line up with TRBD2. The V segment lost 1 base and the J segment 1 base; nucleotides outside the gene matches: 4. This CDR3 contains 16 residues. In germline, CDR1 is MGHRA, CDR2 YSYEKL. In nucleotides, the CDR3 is TGCGCCAGCAGCCAAGTCGTGACTAGCGGGTCCTACGAGCAGTACTTC. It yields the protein CASSQVVTSGSYEQYF.

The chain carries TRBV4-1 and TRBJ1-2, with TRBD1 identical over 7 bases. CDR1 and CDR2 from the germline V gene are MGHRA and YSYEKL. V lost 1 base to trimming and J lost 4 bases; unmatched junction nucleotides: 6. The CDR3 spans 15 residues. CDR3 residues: CASSQVETGSYGYTF. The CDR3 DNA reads TGCGCCAGCAGCCAAGTAGAGACAGGGAGCTATGGCTACACCTTC.

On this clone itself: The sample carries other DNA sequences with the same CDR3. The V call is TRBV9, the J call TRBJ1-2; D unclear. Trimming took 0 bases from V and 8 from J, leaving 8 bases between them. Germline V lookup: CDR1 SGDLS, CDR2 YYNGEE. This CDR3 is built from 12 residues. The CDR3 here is CASSVGGYGYTF. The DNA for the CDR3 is TGTGCCAGCAGCGTAGGAGGGTACGGCTACACCTTC.

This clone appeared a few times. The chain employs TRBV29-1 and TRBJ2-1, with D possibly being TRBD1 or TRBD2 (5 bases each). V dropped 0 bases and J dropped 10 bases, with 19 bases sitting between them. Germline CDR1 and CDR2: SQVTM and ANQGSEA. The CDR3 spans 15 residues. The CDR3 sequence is CSVEDLIPGAREQFF. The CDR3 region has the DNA TGCAGCGTTGAAGATCTTATTCCCGGGGCGAGGGAGCAGTTCTTC.

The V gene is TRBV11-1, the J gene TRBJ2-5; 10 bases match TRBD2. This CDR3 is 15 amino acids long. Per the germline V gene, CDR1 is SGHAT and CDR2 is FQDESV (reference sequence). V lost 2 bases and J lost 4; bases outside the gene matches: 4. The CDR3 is CASSLTSGAAETQYF. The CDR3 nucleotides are TGTGCCAGCAGCTTAACTAGCGGGGCAGCAGAGACCCAGTACTTC.

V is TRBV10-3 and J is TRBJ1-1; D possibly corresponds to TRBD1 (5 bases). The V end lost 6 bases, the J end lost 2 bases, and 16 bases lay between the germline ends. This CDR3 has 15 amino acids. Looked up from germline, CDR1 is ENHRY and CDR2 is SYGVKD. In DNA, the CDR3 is TGTGCCATCAGACCCGGGACGGAGAGTAACACTGAAGCTTTCTTT. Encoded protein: CAIRPGTESNTEAFF.

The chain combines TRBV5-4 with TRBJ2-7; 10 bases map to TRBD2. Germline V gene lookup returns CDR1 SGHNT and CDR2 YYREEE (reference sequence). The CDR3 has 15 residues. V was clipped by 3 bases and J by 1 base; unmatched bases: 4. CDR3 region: CASSSTSGVSYEQYF. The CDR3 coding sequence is TGTGCCAGCAGCTCAACTAGCGGGGTATCCTACGAGCAGTACTTC.

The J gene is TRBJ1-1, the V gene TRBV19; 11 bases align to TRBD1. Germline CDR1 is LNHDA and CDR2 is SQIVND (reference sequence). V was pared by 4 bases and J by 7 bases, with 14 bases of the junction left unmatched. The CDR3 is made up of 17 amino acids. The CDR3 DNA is TGTGCCAGTAGTAAAACCCGGACAGGGGGCTTATTGTTTGAAGCTTTCTTT. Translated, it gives CASSKTRTGGLLFEAFF.

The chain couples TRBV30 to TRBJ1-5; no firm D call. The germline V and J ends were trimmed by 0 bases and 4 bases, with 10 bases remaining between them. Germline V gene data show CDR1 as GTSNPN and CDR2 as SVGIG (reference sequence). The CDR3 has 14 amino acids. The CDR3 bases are TGTGCCTGGAGTGTACTGGGTGTAAATCAGCCCCAGCATTTT. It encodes CAWSVLGVNQPQHF.

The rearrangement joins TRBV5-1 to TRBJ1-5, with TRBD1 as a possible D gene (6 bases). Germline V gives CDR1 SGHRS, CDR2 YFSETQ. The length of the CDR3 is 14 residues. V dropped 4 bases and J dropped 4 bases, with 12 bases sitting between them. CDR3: CASSQGTGNQPQHF. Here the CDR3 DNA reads TGCGCCAGCAGCCAGGGGACGGGGAATCAGCCCCAGCATTTT.

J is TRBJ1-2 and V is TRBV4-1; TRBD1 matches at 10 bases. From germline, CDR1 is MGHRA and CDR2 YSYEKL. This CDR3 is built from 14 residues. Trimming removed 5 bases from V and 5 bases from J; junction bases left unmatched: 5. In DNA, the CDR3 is TGCGCCAGCAGCGGACGGACAGGGGGTTATGGCTACACCTTC. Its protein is CASSGRTGGYGYTF.

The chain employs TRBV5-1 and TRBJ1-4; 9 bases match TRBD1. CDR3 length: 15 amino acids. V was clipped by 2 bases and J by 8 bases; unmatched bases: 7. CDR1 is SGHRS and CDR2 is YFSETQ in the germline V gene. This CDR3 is CASSFTSGQGEKLFF. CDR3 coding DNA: TGCGCCAGCAGCTTTACATCCGGACAGGGGGAAAAACTGTTTTTT.

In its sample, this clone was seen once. The DNA for the CDR3 is TGTGCCAGTCAAGGGGGGGCCGCCCTTGAAGCTTTCTTT. Encoded protein: CASQGGAALEAFF. The J gene is TRBJ1-1, the V gene TRBV5-6; weak D call: TRBD1 (6 bases). CDR1 and CDR2 (germline): SGHDT, YYEEEE. The CDR3 has 13 amino acids. Trimming removed 8 bases from V and 7 bases from J, with 18 bases in between.

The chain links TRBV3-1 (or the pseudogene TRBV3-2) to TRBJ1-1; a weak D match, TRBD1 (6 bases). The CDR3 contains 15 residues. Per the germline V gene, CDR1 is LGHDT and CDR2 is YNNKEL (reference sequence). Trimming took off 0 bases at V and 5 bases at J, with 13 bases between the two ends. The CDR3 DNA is TGTGCCAGCAGCCAAGATCTGGGGGGGCGGACTGAAGCTTTCTTT. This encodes CASSQDLGGRTEAFF.

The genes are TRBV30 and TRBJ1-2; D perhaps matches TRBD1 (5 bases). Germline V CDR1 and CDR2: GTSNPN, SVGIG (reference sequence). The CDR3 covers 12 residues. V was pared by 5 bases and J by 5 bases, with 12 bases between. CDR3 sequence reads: CAWSRDLYGYTF. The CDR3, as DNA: TGTGCCTGGTCTCGGGACCTATATGGCTACACCTTC.

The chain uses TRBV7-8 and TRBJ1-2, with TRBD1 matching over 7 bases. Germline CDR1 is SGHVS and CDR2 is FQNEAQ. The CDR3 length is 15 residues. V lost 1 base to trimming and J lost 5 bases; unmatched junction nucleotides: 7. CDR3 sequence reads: CASSLEGDRLYGYTF. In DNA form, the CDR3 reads TGTGCCAGCAGCTTAGAGGGGGACAGACTTTATGGCTACACCTTC.

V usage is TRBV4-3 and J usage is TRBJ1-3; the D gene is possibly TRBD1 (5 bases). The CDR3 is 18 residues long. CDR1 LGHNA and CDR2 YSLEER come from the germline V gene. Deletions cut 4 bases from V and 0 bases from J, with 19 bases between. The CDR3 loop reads CASSRNSGGDSSGNTIYF. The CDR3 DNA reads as TGCGCCAGCAGCCGGAACAGTGGTGGTGACAGCTCTGGAAACACCATATATTTT.

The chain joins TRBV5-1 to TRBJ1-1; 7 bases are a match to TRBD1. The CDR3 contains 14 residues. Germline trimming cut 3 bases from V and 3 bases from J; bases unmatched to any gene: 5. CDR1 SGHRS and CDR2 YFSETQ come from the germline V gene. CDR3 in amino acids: CASSSRQGDTEAFF. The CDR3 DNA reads TGCGCCAGCAGCTCCCGACAGGGAGACACTGAAGCTTTCTTT.

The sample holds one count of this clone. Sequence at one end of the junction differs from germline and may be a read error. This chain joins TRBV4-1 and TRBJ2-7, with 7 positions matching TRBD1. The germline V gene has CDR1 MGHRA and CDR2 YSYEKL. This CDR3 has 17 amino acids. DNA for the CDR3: TGCGCCAGCAGCCAAGATCCTCCGACAGGGAGCTCCTTCGAGCAGTACTTC. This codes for CASSQDPPTGSSFEQYF.

In DNA, the CDR3 is TGCGCCAGCAGCCGGCTAGGCTTAGGTTCACCCCTCCACTTT. This sequence encodes CASSRLGLGSPLHF. This chain connects TRBV4-1 to TRBJ1-6; the D is unclear. Germline V lookup: CDR1 MGHRA, CDR2 YSYEKL. CDR3 size: 14 residues. V shed 4 bases and J shed 9 bases, with 13 bases lying between them.

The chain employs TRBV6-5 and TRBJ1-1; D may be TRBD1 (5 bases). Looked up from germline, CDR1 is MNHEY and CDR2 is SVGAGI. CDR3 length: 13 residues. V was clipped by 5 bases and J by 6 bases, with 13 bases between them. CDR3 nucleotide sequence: TGTGCCAGCAGTATAGCAGGGTGGGCTGAAGCTTTCTTT. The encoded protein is CASSIAGWAEAFF.

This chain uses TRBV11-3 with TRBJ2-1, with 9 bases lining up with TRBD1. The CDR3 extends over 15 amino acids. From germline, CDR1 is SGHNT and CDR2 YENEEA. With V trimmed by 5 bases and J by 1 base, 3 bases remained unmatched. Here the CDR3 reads CASSGGQGSYNEQFF. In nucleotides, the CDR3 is TGTGCCAGCAGCGGGGGACAGGGATCCTACAATGAGCAGTTCTTC.

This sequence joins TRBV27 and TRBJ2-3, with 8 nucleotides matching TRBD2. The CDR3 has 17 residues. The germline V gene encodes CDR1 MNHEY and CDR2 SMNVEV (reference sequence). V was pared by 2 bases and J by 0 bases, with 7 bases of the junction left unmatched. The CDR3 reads CASSLLAASGSTDTQYF. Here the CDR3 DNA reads TGTGCCAGCAGTTTACTGGCGGCTAGCGGGAGCACAGATACGCAGTATTTT.

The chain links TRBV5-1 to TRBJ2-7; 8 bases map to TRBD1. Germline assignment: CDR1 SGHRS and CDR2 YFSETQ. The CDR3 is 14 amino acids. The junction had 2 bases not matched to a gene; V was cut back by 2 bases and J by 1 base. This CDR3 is CASSFRDRSYEQYF. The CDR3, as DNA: TGCGCCAGCAGCTTCCGGGACAGGTCCTACGAGCAGTACTTC.

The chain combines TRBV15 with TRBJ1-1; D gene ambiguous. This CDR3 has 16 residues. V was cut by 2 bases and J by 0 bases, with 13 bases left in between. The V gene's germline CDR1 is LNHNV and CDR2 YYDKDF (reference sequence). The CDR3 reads CATSRPPQNLNTEAFF. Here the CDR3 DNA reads TGTGCCACCAGCAGACCGCCACAGAACTTGAACACTGAAGCTTTCTTT.

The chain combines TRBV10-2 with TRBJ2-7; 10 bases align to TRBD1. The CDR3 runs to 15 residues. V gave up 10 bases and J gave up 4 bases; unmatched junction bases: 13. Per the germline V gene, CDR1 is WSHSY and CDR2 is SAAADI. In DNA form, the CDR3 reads TGCGCCACCGAGGGAACCGGGACAGGGGTTTACGAGCAGTACTTC. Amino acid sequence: CATEGTGTGVYEQYF.